Listed here are 18 T cell receptor beta chains from one sample, sequenced in a study of metastatic and nonmetastatic thyroid tumors. TCRdb called clones again from the PCR reads with MiXCR. This sample yields over 40,000 clones, of which approximately 26% are seen a single time; around 3.6% belongs to the top ten. Treatment of any kind had been given to no patient before thyroid surgery. Sequencing was performed on blood. The source of these receptors is a male donor with papillary thyroid cancer or a benign thyroid nodule (not recorded which). Some clones in this sample may be carry-over from other donors' samples.

The chain joins TRBV30 to TRBJ2-7; 9 bases agree with TRBD2. Germline V gives CDR1 GTSNPN, CDR2 SVGIG (reference sequence). The CDR3 runs to 14 residues. The J segment lost 4 bases and the V segment lost 0 bases, leaving 4 bases of the junction unmatched. In nucleotides, the CDR3 is TGTGCCTGGAGTGTAGGCGGGAGGGCTTACGAGCAGTACTTC. Translating gives CAWSVGGRAYEQYF.

There are many counts of this clone. This chain uses TRBV10-3 with TRBJ1-5; tentative D call: TRBD1 (6 bases). Germline-derived CDR1 and CDR2 are ENHRY and SYGVKD. The CDR3 runs 15 residues. Trimming shortened V by 10 bases and J by 1 base, and 17 bases separated the two germline ends. The CDR3 spells CATSQSGTSNQPQHF. CDR3 bases: TGTGCCACCTCCCAGTCCGGGACAAGCAATCAGCCCCAGCATTTT.

The chain employs TRBV20-1 and TRBJ2-1; the D gene is possibly TRBD2 (5 bases). The ends were cut back, 1 base at V and 10 bases at J, with 23 bases in the middle. This CDR3 is 16 amino acids long. Germline V lookup: CDR1 DFQATT, CDR2 SNEGSKA (reference sequence). CDR3 DNA sequence: TGCAGTGCTAGAGCAGTCATTGTGGGAGACCATGGAGAGCAGTTCTTC. This translates into CSARAVIVGDHGEQFF.

This clone was seen repeatedly, ten times or more. The rearrangement joins TRBV4-2 to TRBJ1-2; 10 bases map to TRBD1. V was pared by 4 bases and J by 8 bases, with 7 bases of the junction left unmatched. CDR1 is LGHNA and CDR2 is YNFKEQ in the germline V gene. The CDR3 contains 14 residues. Written as DNA, the CDR3 is TGTGCCAGCAGCCCGACAGGGGGCGCAAGGGGCTACACCTTC. The encoded protein is CASSPTGGARGYTF.

This chain uses TRBV20-1 with TRBJ2-7, with TRBD2 as a possible D gene (7 bases). CDR1 and CDR2 (germline): DFQATT, SNEGSKA (reference sequence). V lost 4 bases and J lost 6, with 16 bases in between. CDR3 length: 13 residues. The CDR3 here is CSATGRQGGEQYF. The CDR3 DNA follows: TGCAGTGCTACCGGGAGGCAAGGGGGCGAGCAGTACTTC.

Only a few counts were recorded for this clone. The chain couples TRBV20-1 to TRBJ2-3, with 7 bases lining up with TRBD1. This CDR3 contains 14 residues. With 5 bases clipped from V and 6 bases from J, the junction kept 11 bases outside the gene matches. From germline, CDR1 is DFQATT and CDR2 SNEGSKA (reference sequence). The CDR3 spells CSASPTGQVDTQYF. CDR3 sequence (DNA): TGCAGTGCTTCTCCGACAGGGCAGGTTGATACGCAGTATTTT.

V and J are TRBV20-1 and TRBJ1-1, with TRBD1 matching 9 bases. The CDR3 has 14 residues. V shed 0 bases and J 6 bases; nucleotides not matched to a gene: 5. CDR1 DFQATT and CDR2 SNEGSKA come from the germline V gene (reference sequence). CDR3 DNA: TGCAGTGCTAGAGATCCGAGACAGGGGGCTGAAGCTTTCTTT. It is translated as CSARDPRQGAEAFF.

This clone came up many times. The chain has TRBV18 and TRBJ1-5; a weak D match, TRBD1 (6 bases). Per the germline V gene, CDR1 is KGHSH and CDR2 is LQKENI. The CDR3 has 14 residues. V was trimmed by 4 bases and J by 6 bases, leaving 13 bases between them. The CDR3 coding sequence is TGTGCCAGCTCACTAGGACAGTCGGGTCAGCCCCAGCATTTT. Protein: CASSLGQSGQPQHF.

This clone was detected many times. This sequence joins TRBV9 and TRBJ2-7; D gene unclear. This CDR3 has 13 residues. V was pared by 4 bases and J by 6 bases, with 14 bases between. CDR1 is SGDLS and CDR2 is YYNGEE in the germline V gene. In DNA form, the CDR3 reads TGTGCCAGCAGCTCCCGTCAGGCTGGCGAGCAGTACTTC. Its protein is CASSSRQAGEQYF.

This clone was picked up many times. The chain recombines TRBV20-1 with TRBJ2-3; 11 nucleotides line up with TRBD2. Germline V gene lookup returns CDR1 DFQATT and CDR2 SNEGSKA (reference sequence). The V and J ends lost 6 bases and 5 bases, in that order; junction bases with no gene match: 10. The CDR3 covers 15 residues. The CDR3 DNA sequence: TGCAGTGCACCTATAGCGGGAGGGCCTGAAGATACGCAGTATTTT. This gives the protein CSAPIAGGPEDTQYF.

This clone was seen more than once but under ten times. V is TRBV6-4 and J is TRBJ2-7; no clear D. This CDR3 is built from 12 residues. Trimming removed 5 bases from V and 3 bases from J, with 8 bases in between. CDR1 MRHNA and CDR2 SNTAGT come from the germline V gene. The CDR3 here is CASSPRSYEQYF. As DNA, the CDR3 is TGTGCCAGCAGTCCTCGGAGCTACGAGCAGTACTTC.

Concerning this clone: A junction boundary mismatches the germline segment, possibly from a read error. The chain has TRBV11-2 and TRBJ1-3; D gene uncertain. The CDR3 totals 15 residues. Germline-derived CDR1 and CDR2 are SGHAT and FQNNGV. Written as DNA, the CDR3 is TGTGCCAGCATCCCCCTGGGATCCTCTGTAAACACCATATATTTT. Translation: CASIPLGSSVNTIYF.

Many counts were recorded for this clone. V usage is TRBV5-1 and J usage is TRBJ2-5; TRBD2 might be the D (5 bases). Germline lookup yields CDR1 SGHRS and CDR2 YFSETQ. Trimming pared 2 bases from V and 3 bases from J, leaving 8 bases between. This CDR3 is 13 amino acids long. For the CDR3, the DNA is TGCGCCAGCAGCTTAAACGGGAAAGAGACCCAGTACTTC. Its translation: CASSLNGKETQYF. Looking up the rest from reference TRBV5-1 and TRBJ2-5 gives the full variable domain: KAGVTQTPRYLIKTRGQQVTLSCSPISGHRSVSWYQQTPGQGLQFLFEYFSETQRNKGNFPGRFSGRQFSNSRSEMNVSTLELGDSALYLCASSLNGKETQYFGPGTRLLVL.

This clone was recorded many times. The chain joins TRBV30 to TRBJ2-3; D is ambiguous. Germline V gene lookup returns CDR1 GTSNPN and CDR2 SVGIG (reference sequence). V was cut by 3 bases and J by 7 bases, with 11 bases left in between. This CDR3 is 12 amino acids long. CDR3 in amino acids: CAWRREAYTQYF. CDR3 coding DNA: TGTGCCTGGAGGAGAGAAGCTTATACGCAGTATTTT. Supplemented by reference TRBV30 and TRBJ2-3, the full variable domain reads SQTIHQWPATLVQPVGSPLSLECTVEGTSNPNLYWYRQAAGRGLQLLFYSVGIGQISSEVPQNLSASRPQDRQFILSSKKLLLSDSGFYLCAWRREAYTQYFGPGTRLTVL.

V usage is TRBV19 and J usage is TRBJ1-2; D is ambiguous. Trimming left V 6 bases short and J 4 bases short, with 9 bases between. In germline, CDR1 is LNHDA, CDR2 SQIVND (reference sequence). The CDR3 is made up of 12 amino acids. The CDR3: CASRDRSYGYTF. In DNA form, the CDR3 reads TGTGCCAGTAGAGATAGAAGCTATGGCTACACCTTC.

The V call is TRBV20-1, the J call TRBJ2-3, with 11 bases that match TRBD2. Per germline, CDR1 DFQATT and CDR2 SNEGSKA (reference sequence). The CDR3 loop spans 15 amino acids. V gave up 5 bases and J gave up 7 bases; unmatched junction bases: 11. The CDR3 is CSAGGSGRALNTQYF. CDR3 sequence (DNA): TGCAGTGCTGGGGGTAGCGGGAGGGCCCTAAATACGCAGTATTTT.

This chain links TRBV30 with TRBJ1-2, with 11 bases aligning to TRBD1. CDR3 length: 14 residues. Per the germline V gene, CDR1 is GTSNPN and CDR2 is SVGIG (reference sequence). V gave up 7 bases and J gave up 7 bases; unmatched junction bases: 11. As DNA, the CDR3 is TGTGCCTTCCTTCCCGGGACAGGGGGAGGTGGCTACACCTTC. Translation: CAFLPGTGGGGYTF.

This clone occurred many times. The chain recombines TRBV5-1 with TRBJ2-2; 11 bases match TRBD2. Germline loops: CDR1 SGHRS, CDR2 YFSETQ. CDR3 size: 15 residues. The trim removed 1 base at V and 6 bases at J, leaving 2 bases unmatched. CDR3 protein: CASSLTSGSSGELFF. The CDR3 DNA reads as TGCGCCAGCAGCTTGACTAGCGGGAGTTCCGGGGAGCTGTTTTTT.